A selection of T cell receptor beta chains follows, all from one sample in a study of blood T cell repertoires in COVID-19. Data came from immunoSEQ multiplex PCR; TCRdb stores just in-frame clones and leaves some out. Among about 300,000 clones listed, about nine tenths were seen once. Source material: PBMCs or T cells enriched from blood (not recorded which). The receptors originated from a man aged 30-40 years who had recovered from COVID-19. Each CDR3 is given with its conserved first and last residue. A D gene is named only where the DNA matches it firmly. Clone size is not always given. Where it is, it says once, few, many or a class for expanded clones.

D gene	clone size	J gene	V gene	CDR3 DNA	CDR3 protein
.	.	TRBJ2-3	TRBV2	TGTGCCAGCAGTTCACTAGTTCCCACAGATACGCAGTATTTT	CASSSLVPTDTQYF
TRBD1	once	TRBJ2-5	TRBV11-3	TGTGCCAGCAGCTTGGATGGACAGGGACAAGAGACCCAGTACTTC	CASSLDGQGQETQYF
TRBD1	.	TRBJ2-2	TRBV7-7	TGTGCTAGCAGCTTAGAGCCCCAGGGGGCCACCGGGGAGCTGTTTTTT	CASSLEPQGATGELFF
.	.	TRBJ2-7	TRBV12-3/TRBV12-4	TGTGCCAGCAGTTTGTCCAGCTCCTACGAGCAGTACTTC	CASSLSSSYEQYF
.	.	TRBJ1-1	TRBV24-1	TGTGCCACCAGTGATTCTGGACAGATGAACACTGAAGCTTTCTTT	CATSDSGQMNTEAFF
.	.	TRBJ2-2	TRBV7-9	TGTGCCAGCAGCTTAACTGGCACCGGGGAGCTGTTTTTT	CASSLTGTGELFF
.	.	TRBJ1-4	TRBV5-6	TGTGCCAGCAACTCGATGACAGCGGGATGGGAAAAACTGTTTTTT	CASNSMTAGWEKLFF
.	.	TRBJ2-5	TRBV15	TGTGCCACCAGCAGAGATGGGCCCGAGACCCAGTACTTC	CATSRDGPETQYF
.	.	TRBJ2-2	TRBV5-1	TGCGCCAGCAGCTTGCAGGGGACCGGGGAGCTGTTTTTT	CASSLQGTGELFF
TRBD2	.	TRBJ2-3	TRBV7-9	TGTGCCAGCAGCTCTAGCGGGACAGATACGCAGTATTTT	CASSSSGTDTQYF
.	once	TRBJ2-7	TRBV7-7	TGTGCTAGCAGCTTAGAACAGGGCTACGAGCAGTACTTC	CASSLEQGYEQYF
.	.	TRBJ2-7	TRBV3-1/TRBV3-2	TGTGCCAGCAGCCAAGGACGGAGCTCCTACGAGCAGTACTTC	CASSQGRSSYEQYF
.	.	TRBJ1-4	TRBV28	TGTGCCAGCAGTTTACCGGCTGCCTTGGGCGAAAAACTGTTTTTT	CASSLPAALGEKLFF
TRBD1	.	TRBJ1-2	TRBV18	TGTGCCAGCTCACCAATGGGGGGACAGGGGGCGCTGAGCTATGGCTACACCTTC	CASSPMGGQGALSYGYTF
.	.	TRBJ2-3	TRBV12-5	TGTGCTAGTGGTCCCCCGGCAGATACGCAGTATTTT	CASGPPADTQYF
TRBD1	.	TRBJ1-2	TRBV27	TGTGCCAGCAGTCCGGGACAGAACTATGGCTACACCTTC	CASSPGQNYGYTF
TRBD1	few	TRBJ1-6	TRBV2	TGTGCCAGCAGTGCCCGACAGGGACGCTCCTATAATTCACCCCTCCACTTT	CASSARQGRSYNSPLHF
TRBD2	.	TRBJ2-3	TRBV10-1	TGCGCCAGCACGATGGACCTAGCGGGATTCAATACGCAGTATTTT	CASTMDLAGFNTQYF
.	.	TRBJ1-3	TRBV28	TGTGCCAGCAGCCTTACAGGGACGTCTGGAAACACCATATATTTT	CASSLTGTSGNTIYF
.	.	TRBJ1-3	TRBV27	TGTGCCAGCAGGGCACAGGGCTCTGGAAACACCATATATTTT	CASRAQGSGNTIYF
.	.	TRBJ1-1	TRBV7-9	TGTGCCAGCAGCTCAGGGGCGCACACTGAAGCTTTCTTT	CASSSGAHTEAFF
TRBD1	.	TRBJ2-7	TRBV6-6	TGTGCCAGCAGGCAACAGGGGGCGATTGAGTTGGACGAGCAGTACTTC	CASRQQGAIELDEQYF
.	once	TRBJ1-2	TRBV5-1	TGCGCCAGCACTAACCCGGGGGACTATGGCTACACCTTC	CASTNPGDYGYTF
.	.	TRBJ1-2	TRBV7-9	TGTGCCAGCACCAGCGGGGCAGGGAGCTTGTATGGCTACACCTTC	CASTSGAGSLYGYTF
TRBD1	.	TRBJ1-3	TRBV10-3	TGTGCCATCAGTGAGTCGACTCCGGCAGGGGGCGCGCCGGGAAACACCATATATTTT	CAISESTPAGGAPGNTIYF
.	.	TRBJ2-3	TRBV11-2	TGTGCCAGCAGCTTAGTCTCGGGCAGGGCAGATACGCAGTATTTT	CASSLVSGRADTQYF
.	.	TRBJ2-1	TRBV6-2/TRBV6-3	TGTGCCAGCAGTGAGGCGGGGAGCTCCTACAATGAGCAGTTCTTC	CASSEAGSSYNEQFF
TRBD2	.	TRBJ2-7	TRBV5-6	TGTGCCAGCAGCTTGTTGGGGCAAGGCGGCGGGAGCTCCTACGAGCAGTACTTC	CASSLLGQGGGSSYEQYF